The 20 T cell receptor beta chains below were found in one sample sequenced in a study of T cell responses to AZD1222 COVID-19 vaccine. Method: immunoSEQ multiplex PCR; TCRdb's copy keeps in-frame clones and lacks some. This table holds fewer than 90,000 clones, 80% to 95% found once. This material consisted of peripheral blood, taken 28 days after the second AZD1222 dose. These TCRs come from an adult who received the AZD1222 COVID-19 vaccine.

The gene calls are TRBV3-1 (or the pseudogene TRBV3-2) and TRBJ2-1; 7 nucleotides agree with TRBD1. CDR3 size: 18 residues. Germline CDR1 is LGHDT and CDR2 is YNNKEL (reference sequence). Trimming removed 0 bases from V and 0 bases from J; junction bases left unmatched: 8. In DNA form, the CDR3 reads TGTGCCAGCAGCCAAGACCAGAGACAGGGCAGCTCCTACAATGAGCAGTTCTTC. Protein product: CASSQDQRQGSSYNEQFF.

This clone was detected a few times. This rearrangement joins TRBV7-9 to TRBJ2-7; D is perhaps TRBD1 (7 bases). The V and J ends lost 2 bases and 5 bases respectively, with 16 bases between them. The CDR3 totals 15 residues. Per germline, CDR1 SEHNR and CDR2 FQNEAQ (reference sequence). Here the CDR3 DNA reads TGTGCCAGCAGCTTAAGGAGACAGGGAGGTGACGAGCAGTACTTC. Translation: CASSLRRQGGDEQYF.

V and J are TRBV19 and TRBJ1-1; D is perhaps TRBD1 (6 bases). CDR1 and CDR2 (germline): LNHDA, SQIVND (reference sequence). There are 15 residues in the CDR3. With 4 bases removed from V and 1 base from J, the gap between germline ends came to 13 bases. The CDR3 sequence is CASSSPPTGNTEAFF. CDR3 coding DNA: TGTGCCAGTAGTAGCCCCCCGACAGGGAACACTGAAGCTTTCTTT.

This clone was picked up one time. The V and J genes are TRBV27 and TRBJ1-2; D is ambiguous. From germline, CDR1 is MNHEY and CDR2 SMNVEV (reference sequence). V lost 2 bases and J 3 bases, leaving 16 bases between the germline ends. The CDR3 totals 16 residues. The CDR3 is CASSLPRVLRDYGYTF. The DNA for the CDR3 is TGTGCCAGCAGTTTACCTAGGGTACTTCGGGACTATGGCTACACCTTC.

The rearrangement uses TRBV7-9 and TRBJ1-1, with D possibly TRBD1 on 5 matching bases. This CDR3 region has 14 residues. Germline V gene data show CDR1 as SEHNR and CDR2 as FQNEAQ (reference sequence). V was cut by 5 bases and J by 4 bases, with 14 bases left in between. CDR3 region: CASSLSAGGTEAFF. In nucleotides, the CDR3 is TGTGCCAGCAGCCTCTCGGCGGGGGGCACTGAAGCTTTCTTT.

This chain joins TRBV27 and TRBJ1-2; D is undetermined. The CDR3 length is 13 residues. CDR1 is MNHEY and CDR2 is SMNVEV in the germline V gene (reference sequence). Trimming removed 2 bases from V and 4 bases from J, with 8 bases in between. CDR3 sequence reads: CASSLGRPYGYTF. CDR3 DNA sequence: TGTGCCAGCAGTTTAGGGCGGCCCTATGGCTACACCTTC.

This chain connects TRBV5-5 to TRBJ2-5, with 14 bases that match TRBD2. The V and J ends lost 4 bases and 5 bases, in that order; junction bases with no gene match: 19. Germline-derived CDR1 and CDR2 are SGHKS and YYEKEE (reference sequence). The CDR3 has 20 amino acids. The CDR3 DNA sequence: TGTGCCAGCAGCCATGATGCTATCCGACCGGGACTAGCGGGGGAGGAGACCCAGTACTTC. Residues: CASSHDAIRPGLAGEETQYF.

The chain carries TRBV7-2 and TRBJ1-4; 10 bases line up with TRBD1. V was clipped by 3 bases and J by 3 bases; unmatched bases: 1. The CDR3 is 15 amino acids. CDR1 is SGHTA, CDR2 FQGNSA, per germline. The CDR3 coding sequence is TGTGCCAGCAGCTTTGGACAGGGGGCTAATGAAAAACTGTTTTTT. Protein sequence: CASSFGQGANEKLFF. Together with reference TRBV7-2 and TRBJ1-4, the CDR3 gives the full variable domain: GAGVSQSPSNKVTEKGKDVELRCDPISGHTALYWYRQSLGQGLEFLIYFQGNSAPDKSGLPSDRFSAERTGGSVSTLTIQRTQQEDSAVYLCASSFGQGANEKLFFGSGTQLSVL.

CDR3 sequence: CASSRLAGVVGELFF. The CDR3 nucleotides read TGTGCCAGCAGCCGACTAGCGGGAGTTGTCGGGGAGCTGTTTTTT. The rearrangement links TRBV3-1 (or the pseudogene TRBV3-2) to TRBJ2-2; 12 bases map to TRBD2. In germline, CDR1 is LGHDT, CDR2 YNNKEL (reference sequence). The CDR3 consists of 15 residues. V lost 4 bases, J lost 7 bases, and 4 bases stayed unmatched.

J is TRBJ1-2 and V is TRBV10-1; 8 positions match TRBD1. V was pared by 5 bases and J by 4 bases, with 3 bases of the junction left unmatched. The CDR3 totals 13 residues. Germline V gene data show CDR1 as WNHNN and CDR2 as SYGVQD (reference sequence). The CDR3 loop is CASSSGQGYGYTF. The CDR3 DNA reads as TGCGCCAGCAGTAGCGGACAGGGCTATGGCTACACCTTC.

The chain has TRBV7-3 and TRBJ1-1; unclear D gene. Trimming shortened V by 2 bases and J by 0 bases, and 10 bases separated the two germline ends. This CDR3 has 15 amino acids. Germline V CDR1 and CDR2: SGHTA, FQGTGA. CDR3: CASSLLGSMNTEAFF. CDR3 sequence (DNA): TGTGCCAGCAGCTTACTGGGCAGCATGAACACTGAAGCTTTCTTT. Full variable domain (rest looked up from reference TRBV7-3 and TRBJ1-1): GAGVSQTPSNKVTEKGKYVELRCDPISGHTALYWYRQSLGQGPEFLIYFQGTGAADDSGLPNDRFFAVRPEGSVSTLKIQRTERGDSAVYLCASSLLGSMNTEAFFGQGTRLTVV.

The rearrangement uses TRBV7-2 and TRBJ1-1; D is unclear. Germline CDR1 reads SGHTA; CDR2 reads FQGNSA. The CDR3 totals 13 residues. Deletions cut 8 bases from V and 6 bases from J, with 16 bases between. CDR3 residues: CASGRYASSEAFF. The CDR3 DNA sequence: TGTGCCAGCGGGAGGTATGCGAGTTCTGAAGCTTTCTTT.

The chain carries TRBV3-1 (or the pseudogene TRBV3-2) and TRBJ1-1; 7 bases map to TRBD1. V trimming: 6 bases; J trimming: 2 bases; junction bases outside the gene matches: 6. CDR1 and CDR2 (germline): LGHDT, YNNKEL (reference sequence). The CDR3 is 14 amino acids. The CDR3 region has the DNA TGTGCCAGCAGGGGGGGACAGACAAACACTGAAGCTTTCTTT. As protein: CASRGGQTNTEAFF.

This clone was observed once. CDR3 residues: CASSLAWQNTEAFF. CDR3 nucleotide sequence: TGCGCCAGCAGCTTGGCCTGGCAGAACACTGAAGCTTTCTTT. The V gene is TRBV5-1, the J gene TRBJ1-1; D unclear. The CDR3 spans 14 residues. V was cut by 0 bases and J by 1 base, with 7 bases left in between. CDR1 and CDR2 (germline): SGHRS, YFSETQ.

This clone counts as medium-sized (0.01 to 0.1%). The CDR3 loop is CASSSVDRLNTEAFF. CDR3 nucleotides: TGCGCCAGCAGCTCGGTCGACAGGTTGAACACTGAAGCTTTCTTT. This chain connects TRBV4-1 to TRBJ1-1; D might be TRBD1 (6 bases). Trimming stripped 5 bases from V and 0 bases from J, with 13 bases between. The CDR3 has 15 residues. Germline V gene data show CDR1 as MGHRA and CDR2 as YSYEKL.

The rearrangement joins TRBV5-1 to TRBJ2-7; possible D gene TRBD2, 5 bases. This CDR3 is built from 14 residues. CDR1 and CDR2 from the germline V gene are SGHRS and YFSETQ. Trimming removed 0 bases at V and 3 bases at J, with 10 bases between. DNA of the CDR3: TGCGCCAGCAGCTTGGACTCAGGAGGCTACGAGCAGTACTTC. Translated, it gives CASSLDSGGYEQYF.

This clone was seen a few times. The chain links TRBV5-1 to TRBJ2-1; 11 bases align to TRBD2. The ends lost 4 bases at V and 7 bases at J; junction bases unmatched: 7. This CDR3 has 15 amino acids. Germline assignment: CDR1 SGHRS and CDR2 YFSETQ. CDR3 nucleotide sequence: TGCGCCAGCAGCATAGCGGGGGGGAGTGAGAATGAGCAGTTCTTC. Amino acid sequence: CASSIAGGSENEQFF.

This clone was picked up one time. The chain couples TRBV28 to TRBJ1-5; D is possibly TRBD1 (6 bases). CDR1 and CDR2 (germline): MDHEN, SYDVKM. The V and J ends lost 0 bases and 11 bases respectively, with 20 bases between them. CDR3 length: 16 amino acids. CDR3 in amino acids: CASSLWVGGDRMAQHF. For the CDR3, the DNA is TGTGCCAGCAGTTTATGGGTAGGGGGAGACAGGATGGCCCAGCATTTT. The full variable domain, in which reference TRBV28 and TRBJ1-5 provide the parts outside the CDR3, is DVKVTQSSRYLVKRTGEKVFLECVQDMDHENMFWYRQDPGLGLRLIYFSYDVKMKEKGDIPEGYSVSREKKERFSLILESASTNQTSMYLCASSLWVGGDRMAQHFGDGTRLSIL.

The chain uses TRBV18 and TRBJ2-3; D possibly corresponds to TRBD1 (5 bases). The CDR3 spans 16 residues. V shed 3 bases and J shed 2 bases, with 15 bases lying between them. Germline CDR1 and CDR2: KGHSH and LQKENI. CDR3 residues: CASSPRQGLFTDTQYF. DNA of the CDR3: TGTGCCAGCTCACCCCGGCAGGGCCTCTTCACAGATACGCAGTATTTT. Full variable domain (missing parts from reference TRBV18 and TRBJ2-3): NAGVMQNPRHLVRRRGQEARLRCSPMKGHSHVYWYRQLPEEGLKFMVYLQKENIIDESGMPKERFSAEFPKEGPSILRIQQVVRGDSAAYFCASSPRQGLFTDTQYFGPGTRLTVL.

The CDR3 DNA reads as TGTGCCAGCAGCTTGATCTATGGCTACACCTTC. It yields the protein CASSLIYGYTF. The V gene is TRBV5-6, the J gene TRBJ1-2; no clear D gene. This CDR3 spans 11 amino acids. Looked up from germline, CDR1 is SGHDT and CDR2 is YYEEEE. V was pared by 1 base and J by 4 bases, with 2 bases between.